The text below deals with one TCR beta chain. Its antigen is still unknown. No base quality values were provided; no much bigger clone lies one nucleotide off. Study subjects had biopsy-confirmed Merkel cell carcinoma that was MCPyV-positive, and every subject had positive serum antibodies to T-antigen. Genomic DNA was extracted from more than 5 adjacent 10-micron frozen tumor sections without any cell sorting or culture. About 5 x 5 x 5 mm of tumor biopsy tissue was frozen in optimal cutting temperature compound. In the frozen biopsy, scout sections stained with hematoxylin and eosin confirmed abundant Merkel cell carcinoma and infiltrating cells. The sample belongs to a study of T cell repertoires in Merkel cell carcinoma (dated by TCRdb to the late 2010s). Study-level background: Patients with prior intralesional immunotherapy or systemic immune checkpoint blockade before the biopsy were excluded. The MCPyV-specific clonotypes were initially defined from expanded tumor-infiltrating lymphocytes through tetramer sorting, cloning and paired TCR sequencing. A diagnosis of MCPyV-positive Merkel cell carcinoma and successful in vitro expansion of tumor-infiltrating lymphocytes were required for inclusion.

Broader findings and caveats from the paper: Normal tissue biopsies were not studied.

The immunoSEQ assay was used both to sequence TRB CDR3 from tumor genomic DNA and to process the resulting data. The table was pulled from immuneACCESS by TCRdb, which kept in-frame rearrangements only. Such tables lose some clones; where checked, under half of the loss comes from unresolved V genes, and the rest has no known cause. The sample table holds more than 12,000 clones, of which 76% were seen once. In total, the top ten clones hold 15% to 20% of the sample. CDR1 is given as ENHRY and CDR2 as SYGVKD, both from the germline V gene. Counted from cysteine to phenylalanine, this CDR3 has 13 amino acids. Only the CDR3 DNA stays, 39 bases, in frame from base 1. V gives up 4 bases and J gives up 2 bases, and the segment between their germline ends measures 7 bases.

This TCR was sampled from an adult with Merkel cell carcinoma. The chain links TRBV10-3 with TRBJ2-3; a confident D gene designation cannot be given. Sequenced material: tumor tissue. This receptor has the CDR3 CAISGGYTDTQYF. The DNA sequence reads TGTGCCATCAGTGGCGGCTACACAGATACGCAGTATTTT.